This T cell receptor (beta chain) is from a study of blood T cell repertoires in COVID-19 (TCRdb year 2020). For context, the study as a whole: Samples from collaborators originated in the United States, Italy and Spain and spanned both the acute and convalescent phases of COVID-19. The material from the prospective study consisted of cDNA or gDNA derived from T cells, B-cell-depleted T cells, or PBMCs. Deeply sampled blood TCRbeta repertoires from subjects exposed to, actively infected with, or recovered from COVID-19 were included in the dataset. The repertoires were released in a freely available public database meant as a resource for research on the immune response to SARS-CoV-2. Samples were obtained from the ongoing ImmuneRACE study (first 160 participants) and from about 1,300 subjects provided by 6 global collaborators. The sample metadata nearly always contained a de-identified subject ID, COVID-19 status, age in years and sex. HLA class I and class II types, where available, came from metadata supplied by the sample provider rather than from assay-based typing. The full study reports these points: How much clinical and demographic metadata was included differed by source and by participant, and the metadata was provided uncurated.

This clone has a single count. Its recognized antigen is unknown. Base-call qualities are not available, and no considerably larger clone is one nucleotide away. From the cysteine through the phenylalanine, the CDR3 covers 16 amino acids. CDR3 DNA is the only sequence kept; it has 48 bases, read in frame from the first base. The germline V gene encodes CDR1 MNHEY and CDR2 SMNVEV (reference sequence). Cut back by 8 bases and 2 bases, the V and J ends lie 19 bases apart. The immunoSEQ Assay, a bias-controlled multiplex PCR, was used to amplify TCRbeta CDR3 regions from genomic DNA. From the authors' description of their analysis: The number of nucleated cells in each sample was estimated from the amplification of reference gene primers within the assay. To quantify the absolute abundance of each unique TCRbeta CDR3 rearrangement, sequence reads were collapsed and filtered. For each sample, productive Simpson clonality was calculated as the square root of Simpson's diversity index over productive rearrangements. This immuneACCESS table, as held by TCRdb, lists in-frame sequences with V and J called but not all clones. Of the missing ones, under half trace to an unresolved V gene in checked studies; the others have no known cause. V, J and clone size are taken as reported in that table, and D and trimming were inferred from the DNA itself. The sample data list 250,000 to 300,000 clones, and 84% of these were observed just once. The leading ten clones occupy approximately 4% of the sample.

Participants in the prospective study were enrolled through a virtual design, were aged roughly 18 to 90 years, and lived in 24 United States geographic areas. In the prospective study, participants were assigned to cohorts based on the clinical history participants reported in a screening survey and a study questionnaire. Each participant in the prospective study had whole blood, serum and a nasopharyngeal or oropharyngeal swab collected by mobile phlebotomists. Participants in the prospective study had the option to provide additional blood draws and questionnaires over a roughly 2-month period. Before DNA extraction, prospective study blood samples were shipped either frozen or at room temperature.

The V gene is TRBV27 and the J gene is TRBJ1-3; there is no confident call for the D gene. Sequencing was carried out using PBMCs or T cells enriched from blood (not recorded which). The TCR sequence derives from a man in his thirties or forties with acute COVID-19. CDR3 sequence: CASSSGVWGAGNTIYF. The DNA is as follows: TGTGCCAGCTCGAGCGGGGTTTGGGGAGCTGGAAACACCATATATTTT.